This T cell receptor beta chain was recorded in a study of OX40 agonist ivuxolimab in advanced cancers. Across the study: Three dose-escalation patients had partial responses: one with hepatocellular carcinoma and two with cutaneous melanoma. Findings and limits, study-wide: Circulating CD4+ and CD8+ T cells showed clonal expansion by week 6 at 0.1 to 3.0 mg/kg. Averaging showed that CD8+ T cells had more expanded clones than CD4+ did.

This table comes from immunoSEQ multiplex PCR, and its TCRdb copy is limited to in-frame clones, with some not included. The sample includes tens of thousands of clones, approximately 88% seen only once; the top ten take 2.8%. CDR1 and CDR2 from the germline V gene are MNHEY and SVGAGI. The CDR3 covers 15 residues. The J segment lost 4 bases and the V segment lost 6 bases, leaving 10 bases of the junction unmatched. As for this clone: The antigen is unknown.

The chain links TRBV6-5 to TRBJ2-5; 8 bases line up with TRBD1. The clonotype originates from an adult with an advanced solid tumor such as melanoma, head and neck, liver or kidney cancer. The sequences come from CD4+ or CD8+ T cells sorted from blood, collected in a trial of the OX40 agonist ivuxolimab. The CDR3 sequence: CASRGGTGVPETQYF. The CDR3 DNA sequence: TGTGCCAGCAGAGGCGGGACAGGTGTTCCAGAGACCCAGTACTTC.